This paragraph reports one T cell receptor beta chain. Which antigen it targets is not known. The input lacks base qualities; no much larger clone sits a single base away. The cohort was made up of approximately 700 healthy bone marrow donors. All cohort members were sampled while nominally healthy, although unrecorded immune exposures were likely present. The donor was CMV seropositive and belonged to the group of 250 to 300 seropositive cohort members. Each donor provided a peripheral blood sample, and peripheral blood mononuclear cells were used for TCR beta sequencing. Genomic DNA extraction from the blood cell samples was performed with the Qiagen DNeasy Blood Extraction Kit. The data are from a study of cytomegalovirus exposure and HLA in healthy donors (dated by TCRdb to 2016 to 2017). Context from the whole study: In an earlier analysis of about 560 of the donors, around 300 Gb of sequence data and 95 million to 130 million unique TCR beta sequences from 180 million or so T cells were reported. An earlier analysis of about 600 of the donors used high-throughput TCR beta sequencing to judge whether each TCR beta V gene segment behaved as functional or pseudogenic. Along with the roughly 700-subject first cohort, a separate validation cohort of over a hundred different subjects was used. Among some 400 genotyped donors of the cohort, an average of around 220,000 unique TCR beta nucleotide sequences was sequenced per donor, of which about 18% were non-productive. Among the roughly 400 genotyped donors, around 81% belonged to the genetic ancestry cluster associated with self-reported Caucasian donors. Several DR-DQ haplotypes were handled as single units for association and clustering, since linkage in the cohort was strong. Every repertoire in the discovery cohort had been generated on one and the same sequencing platform. The study aimed to test whether signatures of past pathogen exposure could be identified by cataloging public T cell receptors. The number of typed donors differed by locus: roughly 629-640 for A, B, C, DRB1 and DQB1; approximately 540 for DQA1; some 590 for DPA1; and about 470 for DPB1. Roughly 320 gigabases of sequencing data and 75 million to 85 million unique TCR sequences made up an early release that covered several hundred HLA-typed donors. In a later analysis, previously published TCR beta repertoires from hundreds of donors were re-analyzed and high-resolution HLA genotyping was added so that TCR occurrence patterns could be studied. Class I and class II HLA loci were covered by the typing at four-digit resolution. The study combined high-throughput TCR immunosequencing, statistical association of individual TCRs with disease status, and machine learning to predict cytomegalovirus infection status. Donor age, sex, ethnicity and CMV serostatus were compiled together with the repertoire data. The study profiled the T cell repertoires of more than 500 subjects by immunosequencing and related them to cytomegalovirus serostatus. In a later genetic analysis, genome-wide SNP genotypes for about 65% of the roughly 670 donors were used, and that subset was treated as a discovery cohort. Rather than drawing on any new phenotypic data, the later analysis identified candidate immune exposures from TCR beta sequences and the way those sequences occurred across donors.

Here is what the overall study found, with its caveats: In a later genetic analysis, fewer N-insertions in productive TCRs were reported among donors in an Asian-associated ancestry cluster than the roughly 700-donor mean. Because some donors lacked HLA typing at each locus, the association tests relied only on the typed subset. In both the original and validation cohorts, the classifier was reported to diagnose cytomegalovirus status with high specificity and sensitivity. Some IMGT-functional V segments, including TRBV6-2 and TRBV6-3, could not be told apart with the 87-base-pair reads, so those segments were excluded. In an earlier analysis of approximately 590 of the donors, most TCR beta V segments were observed in productive rearrangements about 90% or about 30% of the time, broadly matching IMGT annotations. In vitro tests confirmed that three of the cytomegalovirus-associated TCR beta chains recognize cytomegalovirus antigens. While some public TCRs were present in many individuals, most TCR sequences turned up only very rarely across donors. Only TCR beta chains were sequenced in this cohort, and the absence of alpha or paired-chain data limited detectable features. For the cohort, immune exposure information was limited to CMV serostatus. Assigning TCR associations to individual alleles was difficult when HLA alleles, especially DR and DQ, strongly co-occurred. A later analysis found that most CMV-associated TCR beta chains appeared HLA-restricted, with HLA associations seemingly driven largely by CMV exposure. The earlier analysis of a few hundred of the donors excluded roughly 16 rarely observed V segments, including chromosome 9 orphons, because counts were too low. Correlated functional status among segregating V segments might reflect linkage disequilibrium, but an unknown experimental factor could not be ruled out. A group of highly shared sequence variants was considered likely to be a technical artifact of the sequencing pipeline. V-gene and J-gene trimming of TCR beta chains was associated with a missense DCLRE1C variant in a later genetic analysis, and the association was replicated in an independent cohort. A later analysis reported that several top co-occurrence clusters appeared linked to parvovirus B19, influenza, CMV and Epstein-Barr virus. A later analysis associated around 16,000 TCR beta sequences with specific HLA alleles at a false discovery rate of 0.05. The authors suggested that the approach could potentially be extended to other disease states and immunological phenotypes. In a later analysis, TCR association rates were found to vary across HLA loci, with the most associated TCRs seen for DRB1 alleles and the fewest for HLA-C alleles. In the study, approximately 150 TCR beta chains were listed as associated with cytomegalovirus. A later analysis found that HLA-associated TCR beta chains were more clonally expanded and had lower generation probabilities than equally common non-associated chains. The presence/absence analyses assumed that sequencing depth was roughly uniform across donors, and that assumption may not be true. A further reported finding was that TCR beta sequences accurately predicted the HLA-A and HLA-B alleles for most subjects in the first cohort.

Receptor amplification or capture employed the immunoSEQ multiplex PCR assay. For the multiplex PCR, a mixture combining 60 forward primers for TCR Vbeta segments and 13 reverse primers for TCR Jbeta segments was used. A multiplex PCR assay on genomic DNA amplified the CDR3 region of rearranged TCR beta genes. The Illumina HiSeq System was used to sequence the amplified TCR beta libraries as 87-base-pair reads. Processing in the source paper ran as follows. In a later analysis, roughly 80 million unique TCR beta chains were counted across the roughly 670 repertoires, and some 10 million of these chains were shared by at least two donors. Raw reads were error-corrected and collapsed into unique sequences by a nearest-neighbor algorithm in which closely related sequences were merged to remove PCR and sequencing errors. Alignment of CDR3 sequences to IMGT reference sequences was used to assign V, D and J gene segments. Each retained sequence needed at least a six-nucleotide match to both a V gene segment and a J gene segment. A rearrangement counted as productive if the CDR3 had no stop codons and remained in frame with V and J, and every other rearrangement counted as non-productive. Following IMGT convention, CDR3 was defined as the stretch from the second conserved V-encoded cysteine up to the conserved J-encoded phenylalanine. The earlier analysis of roughly 590 of the donors excluded any sequence lacking an unambiguous match to a single V gene segment. In an earlier analysis of several hundred of the donors, a V segment was called functional when productive rearrangements were above 56.7%, and segregating when the standard deviation between donors exceeded 5%. To diagnose cytomegalovirus status from the catalog of TCR beta chain sequences, a statistical classification framework was built. In a later analysis, TCR nucleotide sequences were compared against IMGT/GENE-DB human TR gene sequences so that V and J genes could be assigned. In a later analysis, CDR3 sequences and most-parsimonious VDJ recombination scenarios were assigned using the TCRdist pipeline. In a later analysis, every TCR beta chain was defined by the combination of its CDR3 amino acid sequence and its V-gene family, and reads without a unique V-gene family were dropped. To address suspected cross-contamination and a sequencing artifact, a later analysis removed approximately 600 highly shared, low-generation-probability nucleotide sequences. A later analysis calculated a clonal expansion index for each public chain from normalized within-repertoire ranks of inferred template counts. A later analysis computed generation probabilities with a VDJ recombination model fitted to out-of-frame rearrangements, and checked the results against IGoR. Hypergeometric tests were used in a later analysis to score TCR-TCR, TCR-HLA and TCR-CMV co-occurrence, with a repertoire-size bias correction applied to the TCR pairs. In a later analysis, false discovery rates were estimated by permuting HLA or CMV assignments 20 times. In a later analysis, co-occurring TCRs were grouped with DBSCAN, and TCRdist sequence similarity was added when clustering was performed within HLA-allele-positive subsets. Repertoires with fewer than 30,000 or more than 120,000 public chains, plus five repertoires with anomalous nucleotide sharing, were excluded from co-occurrence clustering. TCRdb took over this immuneACCESS table, retaining in-frame rearrangements with V and J assigned. Such tables are incomplete; in checked studies, under half of the missing clones stem from an unresolved V gene, and the remainder is unexplained. Clonal size and the V and J genes are those of that table, whereas D and trimming came from the DNA. The sample table holds roughly 190,000 clones, of which more than 70% were seen once. Together, the top ten hold more than 4% of the sample.

CDR1 and CDR2 were assigned from the germline V gene as WSHSY and SAAADI. Unmatched junction bases come to 7, with V trimmed by 6 bases and J by 5 bases. From the cysteine through the phenylalanine, the CDR3 covers 15 amino acids. The read is trimmed to its CDR3 DNA, 45 bases read in frame from base 1. The chain was built from TRBV10-2 and TRBJ2-1; 10 nucleotides in the junction match TRBD2. Sequencing was performed on PBMCs. This TCR was sampled from a man younger than 45 in good health and CMV-seropositive. The bases read TGCGCCAGCAGGGGAGCGGGAGGGCCACACAATGAGCAGTTCTTC. This translates into CASRGAGGPHNEQFF.